A single sample is the source of the 22 T cell receptor beta chains below, sequenced in a study of blood T cell repertoires in COVID-19. The table came from immunoSEQ multiplex PCR; TCRdb's copy has only in-frame clones and leaves some out. The table records 140,000 to 150,000 clones, about 91% of them present only once. Specimen: peripheral blood. These receptors came from a woman aged 45 to 65 with acute or convalescent COVID-19.

Worth noting for this clone: This sample also contains other DNA sequences that code for the same CDR3. V and J are TRBV25-1 and TRBJ1-3; unclear D gene. The CDR3 has 14 residues. Germline values: CDR1 MGHDK, CDR2 SYGVNS. Deletions cut 3 bases from V and 0 bases from J, with 6 bases between. The CDR3 region has the DNA TGTGCCAGCAGTGAGCTCAGCTCTGGAAACACCATATATTTT. It yields the protein CASSELSSGNTIYF.

The chain is built from TRBV2 and TRBJ2-1; 8 positions agree with TRBD2. Germline lookup yields CDR1 SNHLY and CDR2 FYNNEI. This CDR3 is built from 16 residues. Unmatched junction bases numbered 11, after V lost 6 bases and J lost 4 bases. CDR3 nucleotides: TGTGCCAGCAGGCCGGTTGGTAGCGGGATTTACAATGAGCAGTTCTTC. Translated: CASRPVGSGIYNEQFF.

The gene calls are TRBV4-2 and TRBJ2-7, with 7 positions matching TRBD1. This CDR3 comprises 14 residues. CDR1 and CDR2 from the germline V gene are LGHNA and YNFKEQ. The junction had 0 bases not matched to a gene; V was cut back by 1 base and J by 0 bases. CDR3 region: CASSQGDSSYEQYF. The CDR3 coding sequence is TGTGCCAGCAGCCAAGGGGACAGCTCCTACGAGCAGTACTTC.

This chain uses TRBV6-6 with TRBJ1-1; D is uncertain. Trimming cost V 2 bases and J 1 base, with 8 bases left between them. CDR3 length: 14 residues. Germline CDR1 MNHNY, CDR2 SVGAGI (reference sequence). The CDR3: CASSYRGGNTEAFF. CDR3 nucleotides: TGTGCCAGCAGTTACCGTGGCGGGAACACTGAAGCTTTCTTT.

The V and J genes are TRBV2 and TRBJ2-5; TRBD2 matches 7 bases. The CDR3 is 13 residues long. J was trimmed by 1 base and V by 4 bases; bases with no gene match: 0. Germline loops: CDR1 SNHLY, CDR2 FYNNEI. The CDR3 DNA sequence: TGTGCCAGCAGTGGACTAGCCCAAGAGACCCAGTACTTC. Encoded protein: CASSGLAQETQYF.

The chain combines TRBV6-6 with TRBJ1-2; D ambiguous. This CDR3 comprises 14 residues. CDR1 and CDR2 from the germline V gene are MNHNY and SVGAGI (reference sequence). The V end lost 0 bases, the J end lost 0 bases, and 5 bases lay between the germline ends. CDR3 sequence (DNA): TGTGCCAGCAGTTACTCTCCCGCTAACTATGGCTACACCTTC. Protein product: CASSYSPANYGYTF.

The CDR3 here is CASSLIAGDTQYF. The CDR3 DNA sequence: TGTGCCAGCAGTTTAATCGCGGGGGATACGCAGTATTTT. V is TRBV28 and J is TRBJ2-3; TRBD2 is a possible D gene (6 bases). There are 13 residues in the CDR3. CDR1 is MDHEN, CDR2 SYDVKM, per germline. V shed 2 bases and J shed 6 bases, with 9 bases lying between them.

The V and J genes are TRBV21-1 and TRBJ2-1; the D call TRBD2 from the table was never checked on the DNA. TRBV21-1 counts as a pseudogene. This CDR3 region has 15 residues. In nucleotides, the CDR3 is TGTGCCAGCAGCCCTGTAACTAGGGCCCACAATGAGCAGTTCTTC. Encoded protein: CASSPVTRAHNEQFF.

The sample holds many counts of this clone. J is TRBJ2-7 and V is TRBV7-9; 10 bases agree with TRBD2. Trimming at V came to 3 bases and at J to 6 bases, leaving 8 bases not matched to a gene. Looked up from germline, CDR1 is SEHNR and CDR2 is FQNEAQ (reference sequence). The CDR3 runs 15 residues. CDR3 sequence reads: CASSFTTSGKAEQYF. In nucleotides, the CDR3 is TGTGCCAGCAGCTTCACTACTAGCGGGAAGGCCGAGCAGTACTTC. The full variable domain, its missing parts supplied by reference TRBV7-9 and TRBJ2-7, is DTGVSQNPRHKITKRGQNVTFRCDPISEHNRLYWYRQTLGQGPEFLTYFQNEAQLEKSRLLSDRFSAERPKGSFSTLEIQRTEQGDSAMYLCASSFTTSGKAEQYFGPGTRLTVT.

This rearrangement joins TRBV6-5 to TRBJ2-7, with TRBD1 matching over 7 bases. Germline CDR1 and CDR2: MNHEY and SVGAGI. V lost 5 bases to trimming and J lost 1 base; unmatched junction nucleotides: 5. There are 14 residues in the CDR3. The CDR3 reads CASSIRDSSYEQYF. CDR3 bases: TGTGCCAGCAGTATCCGGGACAGTTCCTACGAGCAGTACTTC.

The rearrangement joins TRBV2 to TRBJ1-2, with D perhaps matching TRBD1 (5 bases). Trimming pared 8 bases from V and 5 bases from J, leaving 15 bases between. CDR3 length: 13 residues. The germline CDR1 and CDR2 sequences are SNHLY and FYNNEI. CDR3 loop: CASPGLTGYGYTF. The DNA of the CDR3 is TGTGCCAGCCCGGGACTAACTGGGTATGGCTACACCTTC.

The chain combines TRBV2 with TRBJ2-3; D is perhaps TRBD2 (5 bases). The CDR3 contains 15 residues. The V gene's germline CDR1 is SNHLY and CDR2 FYNNEI. Deletions cut 3 bases from V and 0 bases from J, with 10 bases between. CDR3 in amino acids: CASSDTGESTDTQYF. The CDR3 DNA sequence: TGTGCCAGCAGTGATACCGGGGAGAGCACAGATACGCAGTATTTT.

The V call is TRBV7-7, the J call TRBJ2-7; 7 nucleotides align to TRBD1. The CDR3 extends over 14 amino acids. V dropped 5 bases and J dropped 6; count of bases not matched to a gene: 10. Germline assignment: CDR1 SSHAT and CDR2 FNYEAQ (reference sequence). CDR3 residues: CASSLGTVLSEQYF. The CDR3 nucleotides read TGTGCCAGCAGCCTCGGGACAGTCCTTAGCGAGCAGTACTTC.

V is TRBV19 and J is TRBJ2-1; 8 bases are shared with TRBD2. CDR1 and CDR2 (germline): LNHDA, SQIVND (reference sequence). The CDR3 covers 14 residues. After removal of 7 bases from V and 9 bases from J, the junction contained 11 bases not matched to a gene. CDR3 in DNA: TGTGCCAGTAAGGTGCGGGAGGAACGTCCTGAGCAGTTCTTC. Encoded protein: CASKVREERPEQFF. Full variable domain (missing parts from reference TRBV19 and TRBJ2-1): DGGITQSPKYLFRKEGQNVTLSCEQNLNHDAMYWYRQDPGQGLRLIYYSQIVNDFQKGDIAEGYSVSREKKESFPLTVTSAQKNPTAFYLCASKVREERPEQFFGPGTRLTVL.

J is TRBJ1-2 and V is TRBV19, with D perhaps TRBD1 (5 bases). CDR3 length: 13 residues. Germline CDR1 LNHDA, CDR2 SQIVND (reference sequence). V was cut by 2 bases and J by 5 bases, with 9 bases left in between. The CDR3 is CASSIWGGYGYTF. The CDR3 region has the DNA TGTGCCAGTAGTATATGGGGCGGATATGGCTACACCTTC.

The rearrangement joins TRBV19 to TRBJ2-5; TRBD1 agrees at 7 bases. The germline V gene has CDR1 LNHDA and CDR2 SQIVND (reference sequence). Trimming at V came to 6 bases and at J to 5 bases, leaving 9 bases not matched to a gene. The CDR3 is made up of 14 amino acids. This chain's CDR3 is CASRYRGEGETQYF. Written as DNA, the CDR3 is TGTGCCAGTAGGTACAGGGGCGAAGGGGAGACCCAGTACTTC.

The chain joins TRBV4-2 to TRBJ1-3, with D uncertain. V was cut by 1 base and J by 4 bases, with 11 bases left in between. The CDR3 spans 15 residues. CDR1 and CDR2 (germline): LGHNA, YNFKEQ. CDR3 in amino acids: CASSQVPRGGNTIYF. The DNA of the CDR3 is TGTGCCAGCAGCCAAGTGCCCCGAGGAGGAAACACCATATATTTT.

The chain combines TRBV6-6 with TRBJ1-2, with TRBD1 matching over 10 bases. Germline V gene sequence: CDR1 MNHNY, CDR2 SVGAGI (reference sequence). The J segment lost 4 bases and the V segment lost 2 bases, leaving 4 bases of the junction unmatched. CDR3 size: 15 residues. CDR3 in DNA: TGTGCCAGCAGTTACGACAGGGGGCTTTCCTATGGCTACACCTTC. Amino acid sequence: CASSYDRGLSYGYTF.

The gene calls are TRBV12-3 or TRBV12-4 and TRBJ2-3, with D perhaps matching TRBD2 (5 bases). The ends were cut back, 5 bases at V and 6 bases at J, with 12 bases in the middle. This CDR3 has 13 residues. Here the CDR3 reads CASSRASRDTQYF. CDR3 DNA: TGTGCCAGCAGTAGGGCTAGCAGGGATACGCAGTATTTT.

The rearrangement joins TRBV9 to TRBJ2-1, with 7 bases identical to TRBD2. Germline values: CDR1 SGDLS, CDR2 YYNGEE. The CDR3 sequence is 16 residues long. J was trimmed by 4 bases and V by 0 bases; bases with no gene match: 7. CDR3 region: CASSVEVGGMYNEQFF. The CDR3 nucleotides read TGTGCCAGCAGCGTAGAGGTGGGGGGGATGTACAATGAGCAGTTCTTC.

The J gene is TRBJ2-1, the V gene TRBV19; 8 positions match TRBD2. Germline V CDR1 and CDR2: LNHDA, SQIVND (reference sequence). With V trimmed by 3 bases and J by 4 bases, 5 bases remained unmatched. This CDR3 spans 15 amino acids. CDR3 DNA: TGTGCCAGTAGTATTCGGGGGGGCCTTTACAATGAGCAGTTCTTC. Its protein product is CASSIRGGLYNEQFF. Full variable domain (rest looked up from reference TRBV19 and TRBJ2-1): DGGITQSPKYLFRKEGQNVTLSCEQNLNHDAMYWYRQDPGQGLRLIYYSQIVNDFQKGDIAEGYSVSREKKESFPLTVTSAQKNPTAFYLCASSIRGGLYNEQFFGPGTRLTVL.

This rearrangement joins TRBV19 to TRBJ2-3, with TRBD2 identical over 8 bases. CDR1 is LNHDA and CDR2 is SQIVND in the germline V gene (reference sequence). V dropped 9 bases and J dropped 5; count of bases not matched to a gene: 7. The CDR3 totals 13 residues. For the CDR3, the DNA is TGTGCCAGCGGGGGGGGGAGCCAAGATACGCAGTATTTT. It specifies CASGGGSQDTQYF.